The rows below give T cell receptor beta chains drawn from one sample of a study of shared clonotypes between healthy human individuals. Libraries were prepared by immunoSEQ multiplex PCR; TCRdb keeps only in-frame clonotypes and omits some of them. The sample has hundreds of thousands of clones; approximately 95% are singletons. Sequenced: naive CD8+ T cells sorted from blood. These receptors all stem from a woman in her twenties or thirties in good health. CDR3s include the opening cysteine and the closing phenylalanine or tryptophan. A D gene is named only where the DNA matches it firmly. Some rows have no size entry. The others give once, few or many, or a class for an expanded clone.

d_call	v_call	clone_size	j_call	cdr3_nt	cdr3_aa
NA	TRBV9	NA	TRBJ2-1	TGTGCCAGCAGCCAACCGTCAGGTGAGCAGTTCTTC	CASSQPSGEQFF
NA	TRBV27	NA	TRBJ2-3	TGTGCCAGCAGTTTAATCCAGGGGATAGATACAGATACGCAGTATTTT	CASSLIQGIDTDTQYF
NA	TRBV4-1	NA	TRBJ1-1	TGCGCCAGCAGCCAAACGGAGGGGAGGGACACTGAAGCTTTCTTT	CASSQTEGRDTEAFF
NA	TRBV5-4	NA	TRBJ2-7	TGTGCCAGCAGCTTGGGGGTCTACGAGCAGTACTTC	CASSLGVYEQYF
NA	TRBV10-3	once	TRBJ2-7	TGTGCCATCAGTGAGTCCTATACCGGGACGGCCTCCTACGAGCAGTACTTC	CAISESYTGTASYEQYF
NA	TRBV6-5	NA	TRBJ1-2	TGTGCCAGCAGTTACTCCCTTAACTATGGCTACACCTTC	CASSYSLNYGYTF
NA	TRBV5-4	NA	TRBJ2-7	TGTGCCAGCAGCTTGGATGAGCGCGGCTCCTACGAGCAGTACTTC	CASSLDERGSYEQYF
NA	TRBV28	once	TRBJ1-5	TGTGCCAGCAGCCTGGGGGTTAGCAATCAGCCCCAGCATTTT	CASSLGVSNQPQHF
NA	TRBV19	NA	TRBJ2-7	TGTGCCAGTAGTATAGGACGGCCGATGAGCTCCTACGAGCAGTACTTC	CASSIGRPMSSYEQYF
TRBD2	TRBV27	NA	TRBJ2-1	TGTGCCAGCAGTTCCCTACTAGCGGGAGGGTCAGGGGAGCAGTTCTTC	CASSSLLAGGSGEQFF
TRBD2	TRBV28	NA	TRBJ2-7	TGTGCCAGCAGTCGAAGCGGGATCCCCCACGAGCAGTACTTC	CASSRSGIPHEQYF
TRBD1	TRBV5-4	NA	TRBJ1-1	TGTGCCAGCAGCTTGGAACAGGGGGGCGTAACTGAAGCTTTCTTT	CASSLEQGGVTEAFF
TRBD1	TRBV5-6	NA	TRBJ1-3	TGTGCCAGCAGCTCGAACCCCCACAGGGGGCCTGGAAACACCATATATTTT	CASSSNPHRGPGNTIYF
NA	TRBV2	NA	TRBJ2-5	TGTGCCAGCAGGGCGGAGGTCCAAGAGACCCAGTACTTC	CASRAEVQETQYF
NA	TRBV27	NA	TRBJ1-4	TGTGCCAGCAGCTATAACCAAAATGAAAAACTGTTTTTT	CASSYNQNEKLFF
NA	TRBV27	NA	TRBJ2-7	TGTGCCAGCACGCAGGGAACGTCCTACGAGCAGTACTTC	CASTQGTSYEQYF
NA	TRBV20-1	NA	TRBJ2-7	TGCAGTGCTAGAGACTGGTACGAGCAGTACTTC	CSARDWYEQYF
NA	TRBV6-1	once	TRBJ1-5	TGTGCCAGCAGTGAAGGGGTGGCTAGCAATCAGCCCCAGCATTTT	CASSEGVASNQPQHF
NA	TRBV15	once	TRBJ1-2	TGTGCCACCAGCAGAGAGGACAGTAACTATGGCTACACCTTC	CATSREDSNYGYTF
TRBD1	TRBV14	NA	TRBJ1-1	TGTGCCAGCAGCCAAGATCGACAGGGACTATCTGAAGCTTTCTTT	CASSQDRQGLSEAFF
NA	TRBV27	NA	TRBJ2-5	TGTGCCAGCAGTTCAAATCAGGGAAGGGAGACCCAGTACTTC	CASSSNQGRETQYF
NA	TRBV5-1	NA	TRBJ2-3	TGCGCCAGCAGCTCGGAGGGGTTCACAGATACGCAGTATTTT	CASSSEGFTDTQYF
NA	TRBV7-8	NA	TRBJ2-3	TGTGCCAGCAGCTTAGTAGGCAACACAGATACGCAGTATTTT	CASSLVGNTDTQYF
NA	TRBV7-6	NA	TRBJ2-5	TGTGCCAGCAGCTTGAGGGGGGAGAGCTACCAAGAGACCCAGTACTTC	CASSLRGESYQETQYF
NA	TRBV28	NA	TRBJ2-5	TGTGCCAGCAGTTTTCCCCCCGGGACACTCCAAGAGACCCAGTACTTC	CASSFPPGTLQETQYF
NA	TRBV28	NA	TRBJ1-2	TGTGCCAGCAGTCCCGCAGGGAAAAACTATGGCTACACCTTC	CASSPAGKNYGYTF
NA	TRBV5-1	once	TRBJ2-5	TGCGCCAGCAGCTTCGACAGGAGGGCCACCCAACCAGAGACCCAGTACTTC	CASSFDRRATQPETQYF
TRBD1	TRBV5-6	once	TRBJ2-7	TGTGCCAGCAGCTTGGGGGACAGTACCTACGAGCAGTACTTC	CASSLGDSTYEQYF
NA	TRBV10-3	NA	TRBJ2-1	TGTGCCATCAGTGGTAGCGTGGCATACAATGAGCAGTTCTTC	CAISGSVAYNEQFF
NA	TRBV27	NA	TRBJ2-7	TGTGCCAGCAGTTCCCTTCATCCCCCAGGGGCCGAGCAGTACTTC	CASSSLHPPGAEQYF
NA	TRBV7-3	NA	TRBJ2-5	TGTGCCAGCAGCCTGATTGGGGCGGCCGAAGAGACCCAGTACTTC	CASSLIGAAEETQYF
NA	TRBV7-9	once	TRBJ1-2	TGTGCCAGCAGCTTAGACAACAGGGAAAAAAAAGGTGGCTACACCTTC	CASSLDNREKKGGYTF
TRBD2	TRBV4-1	NA	TRBJ2-7	TGCGCCAGCAGCCAAACCCCGGGAGGGACCTCCTACGAGCAGTACTTC	CASSQTPGGTSYEQYF
NA	TRBV29-1	NA	TRBJ1-1	TGCAGCGTCCTTGGTGGGCAGCTACTAAACACTGAAGCTTTCTTT	CSVLGGQLLNTEAFF
NA	TRBV27	NA	TRBJ1-1	TGTGCCAGCAGTATCCGACAGGCTGGTACTGAAGCTTTCTTT	CASSIRQAGTEAFF
NA	TRBV25-1	NA	TRBJ1-1	TGTGCCAGCGGGAGCGGACCGAACACTGAAGCTTTCTTT	CASGSGPNTEAFF
NA	TRBV5-1	NA	TRBJ2-3	TGCGCCAGCAGCTTGGTTAGTCCTAGCACAGATACGCAGTATTTT	CASSLVSPSTDTQYF
NA	TRBV6-5	NA	TRBJ2-7	TGTGCCACCCAACAGGATAGCTCCTACGAGCAGTACTTC	CATQQDSSYEQYF
TRBD1	TRBV28	NA	TRBJ1-2	TGTGCCAGCATCGAGCAGGGGGACTTCAATTATGGCTACACCTTC	CASIEQGDFNYGYTF
NA	TRBV19	NA	TRBJ2-5	TGTGCCAGTAGTTGGTGGATGGGGGAGACCCAGTACTTC	CASSWWMGETQYF
TRBD2	TRBV27	NA	TRBJ2-7	TGTGCCAGCAGGTGGACTAGCGGGAGTGGCTACGAGCAGTACTTC	CASRWTSGSGYEQYF
TRBD2	TRBV7-9	NA	TRBJ2-3	TGTGCCAGCAGCTTAGGTGGTAGCGGGAGAACAGATACGCAGTATTTT	CASSLGGSGRTDTQYF
NA	TRBV28	NA	TRBJ2-2	TGTGCCAGCAGACCCACCGGGACGGGGAACACCGGGGAGCTGTTTTTT	CASRPTGTGNTGELFF
NA	TRBV27	NA	TRBJ2-1	TGTGCCAGGTACCGGGACTCCTCCTACAATGAGCAGTTCTTC	CARYRDSSYNEQFF
NA	TRBV28	NA	TRBJ2-7	TGTGCCAGCAGTTTTAGGCTGGACTACGAGCAGTACTTC	CASSFRLDYEQYF
NA	TRBV9	few	TRBJ1-1	TGTGCCAGCAGCGTGATGAACACTGAAGCTTTCTTT	CASSVMNTEAFF
TRBD1	TRBV2	NA	TRBJ2-1	TGTGCGACCAGACAGGGGGCATTTGAGCAGTTCTTC	CATRQGAFEQFF
NA	TRBV14	NA	TRBJ2-5	TGTGCCAGCAGCCAAGGTTGGGAACAAGAATCCGGCTGGGAGACCCAGTACTTC	CASSQGWEQESGWETQYF